The TCR beta chain under discussion was sequenced for a study of blood T cells in healthy people across ages. Study-wide results and limits: In older individuals, TCR beta diversity per million T cells was lower, falling roughly linearly with age.

Total RNA was extracted at no less than 5.5 micrograms per sample. This clonotype was recorded only once. What it binds is unknown. The germline CDR1 and CDR2 sequences are ENHRY and SYGVKD. The CDR3 has 12 amino acids. A second roughly 6 to 11 cycle PCR used barcoded and J-beta primers. TCRdb reprocessed the 5' RACE reads via MiXCR and lists one record per CDR3 protein. The profile shows nearly 800,000 distinct CDR3 sequences, just over 55% of them singletons. The sequencing sample was made of blood. This receptor was obtained from a man between 35 and 55 years old in good health. This sequence joins TRBV10-3 and TRBJ2-4; D uncertain. The DNA end lines up better with TRBJ2-7; the J call may be wrong. CDR3 DNA: TGTGCCATCAGTGCTGGGACCTACGAGCAGTACTTC. Protein product: CAISAGTYEQYF.